The next 31 T cell receptor beta chains were all read from a single sample in a study of cytomegalovirus exposure and HLA in healthy donors. The PCR employed 60 Vbeta primers together with 13 Jbeta primers. TCRdb's table, derived via immunoSEQ multiplex PCR, lists solely in-frame clones and lacks some. The data hold approximately 150,000 clones, with roughly four fifths observed a single time. Sequencing input: PBMCs. These receptors came from a man in his forties or fifties in good health and CMV-seropositive.

This chain joins TRBV19 and TRBJ2-1; TRBD1 is a possible D gene (6 bases). Germline lookup yields CDR1 LNHDA and CDR2 SQIVND (reference sequence). V was clipped by 7 bases and J by 5 bases, with 18 bases between them. There are 15 residues in the CDR3. CDR3 sequence reads: CASTRDINRNNEQFF. CDR3 DNA: TGTGCCAGTACCAGGGACATAAACCGAAACAATGAGCAGTTCTTC.

V usage is TRBV18 and J usage is TRBJ2-2; TRBD1 matches at 12 bases. Germline V gene data show CDR1 as KGHSH and CDR2 as LQKENI. V dropped 2 bases and J dropped 7; count of bases not matched to a gene: 2. The CDR3 runs to 15 residues. For the CDR3, the DNA is TGTGCCAGCTCACCAGGGACAGGGGGCGACGGGGAGCTGTTTTTT. Its translation: CASSPGTGGDGELFF.

The V gene is TRBV5-6, the J gene TRBJ2-7; 9 nucleotides align to TRBD1. V lost 0 bases, J lost 1 base, and 5 bases stayed unmatched. The CDR3 extends over 16 amino acids. CDR1 and CDR2 (germline): SGHDT, YYEEEE. The CDR3 is CASSLDRGRGSYEQYF. The CDR3 DNA is TGTGCCAGCAGCTTGGACAGGGGGCGCGGGTCCTACGAGCAGTACTTC.

The genes are TRBV5-5 and TRBJ1-4; D gene uncertain. CDR1 SGHKS and CDR2 YYEKEE come from the germline V gene (reference sequence). The CDR3 consists of 18 residues. V dropped 4 bases and J dropped 4 bases, with 23 bases sitting between them. In DNA form, the CDR3 reads TGTGCCAGCAGCCCGAATGCCCCTCAAATTCTAGATAATGAAAAACTGTTTTTT. It specifies CASSPNAPQILDNEKLFF. Supplemented by reference TRBV5-5 and TRBJ1-4, the full variable domain reads DAGVTQSPTHLIKTRGQQVTLRCSPISGHKSVSWYQQVLGQGPQFIFQYYEKEERGRGNFPDRFSARQFPNYSSELNVNALLLGDSALYLCASSPNAPQILDNEKLFFGSGTQLSVL.

The J gene is TRBJ1-1, the V gene TRBV21-1. TRBV21-1 is annotated as a pseudogene. The CDR3 has 15 residues. CDR3 nucleotide sequence: TGTGCCAGCAGCAAAGCGCGACGGGAGAACACTGAAGCTTTCTTT. It specifies CASSKARRENTEAFF.

V and J are TRBV9 and TRBJ2-3; TRBD1 aligns across 7 bases. This CDR3 region has 16 residues. V lost 0 bases to trimming and J lost 2 bases; unmatched junction nucleotides: 6. Looked up from germline, CDR1 is SGDLS and CDR2 is YYNGEE. CDR3 in DNA: TGTGCCAGCAGCGTAGAAGAGGGGGCGGTCACAGATACGCAGTATTTT. Its translation is CASSVEEGAVTDTQYF.

This clone came up once. This chain links TRBV19 with TRBJ2-7; D might be TRBD1 (6 bases). Between the trimmed V and J ends, which lost 3 bases and 6 bases, there was a span of 18 bases. The CDR3 totals 15 residues. The V gene's germline CDR1 is LNHDA and CDR2 SQIVND (reference sequence). CDR3 sequence reads: CASSIGTYDRFEQYF. The CDR3 DNA reads TGTGCCAGTAGTATCGGGACATACGACAGGTTCGAGCAGTACTTC.

This chain connects TRBV5-1 to TRBJ1-2, with D possibly being TRBD1 (5 bases). The CDR3 loop spans 12 amino acids. Per germline, CDR1 SGHRS and CDR2 YFSETQ. V lost 4 bases, J lost 9 bases, and 13 bases lay in between. In nucleotides, the CDR3 is TGCGCCAGCAGCCCAGGGATGCAGAGCTACACCTTC. It codes for CASSPGMQSYTF. The full variable domain, its missing parts supplied by reference TRBV5-1 and TRBJ1-2, is KAGVTQTPRYLIKTRGQQVTLSCSPISGHRSVSWYQQTPGQGLQFLFEYFSETQRNKGNFPGRFSGRQFSNSRSEMNVSTLELGDSALYLCASSPGMQSYTFGSGTRLTVV.

This clone was recorded a few times. V is TRBV6-6 and J is TRBJ1-2, with a weak D call TRBD1 (5 bases). The V gene's germline CDR1 is MNHNY and CDR2 SVGAGI (reference sequence). The CDR3 totals 14 residues. V lost 2 bases and J lost 3, with 10 bases in between. CDR3 sequence (DNA): TGTGCCAGCAGTTACGGTTCGGGGGACTATGGCTACACCTTC. Translating gives CASSYGSGDYGYTF.

The chain uses TRBV18 and TRBJ1-4; possibly TRBD1 for D (6 bases). This CDR3 is 14 amino acids long. Trimming left V 3 bases short and J 11 bases short, with 16 bases between. Germline CDR1 and CDR2: KGHSH and LQKENI. For the CDR3, the DNA is TGTGCCAGCTCACCTGGAATTTACAGGGAGAAACTGTTTTTT. Encoded protein: CASSPGIYREKLFF.

The V and J genes are TRBV13 and TRBJ1-2, with 9 bases identical to TRBD1. Germline CDR1 reads PRHDT; CDR2 reads FYEKMQ (reference sequence). This CDR3 comprises 14 residues. With V trimmed by 8 bases and J by 8 bases, 12 bases remained unmatched. CDR3 DNA: TGTGCCAGCCGATTACAGGGGGCGTTAGGGGGCTACACCTTC. Amino acid sequence: CASRLQGALGGYTF.

There are a few counts of this clone. This chain joins TRBV7-2 and TRBJ1-6; 10 nucleotides align to TRBD1. V was pared by 4 bases and J by 4 bases, with 13 bases of the junction left unmatched. The CDR3 is made up of 19 amino acids. Per germline, CDR1 SGHTA and CDR2 FQGNSA. CDR3 loop: CASSSLRGVGQGYNSPLHF. CDR3 coding DNA: TGTGCCAGCAGCTCACTCCGAGGGGTGGGACAGGGGTATAATTCACCCCTCCACTTT.

The chain combines TRBV6-5 with TRBJ1-1, with unresolved D. V shed 1 base and J shed 5 bases, with 11 bases lying between them. Looked up from germline, CDR1 is MNHEY and CDR2 is SVGAGI. CDR3 length: 14 amino acids. In nucleotides, the CDR3 is TGTGCCAGCAGTTACTTGACGGGAGGGACTGAAGCTTTCTTT. The encoded protein is CASSYLTGGTEAFF.

The rearrangement joins TRBV29-1 to TRBJ1-1; 9 bases line up with TRBD1. The germline CDR1 and CDR2 sequences are SQVTM and ANQGSEA. Trimming cost V 4 bases and J 3 bases; bases outside gene matches: 9. The CDR3 is made up of 15 amino acids. CDR3 amino acids: CSVVDRGIGHTEAFF. CDR3 coding DNA: TGCAGCGTTGTCGACAGGGGGATTGGTCACACTGAAGCTTTCTTT. The variable domain in full, with the rest retrieved from reference TRBV29-1 and TRBJ1-1, is SAVISQKPSRDICQRGTSLTIQCQVDSQVTMMFWYRQQPGQSLTLIATANQGSEATYESGFVIDKFPISRPNLTFSTLTVSNMSPEDSSIYLCSVVDRGIGHTEAFFGQGTRLTVV.

This clone was counted between two and nine times. This chain links TRBV4-2 with TRBJ2-2; TRBD2 matches 9 bases. V lost 3 bases, J lost 4 bases, and 3 bases stayed unmatched. This CDR3 comprises 15 residues. Germline-derived CDR1 and CDR2 are LGHNA and YNFKEQ. CDR3 amino acids: CASSHRLAATGELFF. The CDR3 bases are TGTGCCAGCAGCCACCGACTAGCGGCCACCGGGGAGCTGTTTTTT.

This clone has a single count. The chain combines TRBV27 with TRBJ2-5; tentative D call: TRBD1 (6 bases). Trimming took off 8 bases at V and 4 bases at J, with 17 bases between the two ends. Germline V gene sequence: CDR1 MNHEY, CDR2 SMNVEV (reference sequence). This CDR3 is 14 amino acids long. DNA for the CDR3: TGTGCCAGCTTGGCTCATGGGGGCGGAGAGACCCAGTACTTC. As protein: CASLAHGGGETQYF.

The rearrangement links TRBV7-8 to TRBJ2-7, with D perhaps matching TRBD2 (7 bases). This CDR3 has 14 residues. Looked up from germline, CDR1 is SGHVS and CDR2 is FQNEAQ. V lost 5 bases and J lost 4, with 15 bases in between. DNA for the CDR3: TGTGCCAGCAGCCCGGGAGGAACAGGGTACGAGCAGTACTTC. Protein product: CASSPGGTGYEQYF.

The chain is built from TRBV5-1 and TRBJ2-1; 7 bases map to TRBD1. Germline trimming cut 4 bases from V and 5 bases from J; bases unmatched to any gene: 9. Germline loops: CDR1 SGHRS, CDR2 YFSETQ. This CDR3 spans 15 amino acids. The CDR3 DNA is TGCGCCAGCAGCATACGACAGGGATCCGACAATGAGCAGTTCTTC. Amino acids: CASSIRQGSDNEQFF.

The sample holds one count of this clone. The chain carries TRBV7-3 and TRBJ2-7; D possibly corresponds to TRBD2 (6 bases). Germline lookup yields CDR1 SGHTA and CDR2 FQGTGA. The V gene lost 5 bases and the J gene lost 3 bases, with 17 bases spanning the gap. The CDR3 spans 15 residues. CDR3: CASSHGTEQIYEQYF. Here the CDR3 DNA reads TGTGCCAGCAGCCACGGGACTGAACAGATCTACGAGCAGTACTTC.

This clone was counted between two and nine times. The V call is TRBV5-1, the J call TRBJ1-4; TRBD1 agrees at 10 bases. Germline trimming cut 4 bases from V and 7 bases from J; bases unmatched to any gene: 7. There are 15 residues in the CDR3. The germline V gene has CDR1 SGHRS and CDR2 YFSETQ. The CDR3 DNA is TGCGCCAGCAGCGTGACCGGGACAGGGGTTGAAAAACTGTTTTTT. The encoded protein is CASSVTGTGVEKLFF. The full variable domain, with the rest looked up from reference TRBV5-1 and TRBJ1-4, is KAGVTQTPRYLIKTRGQQVTLSCSPISGHRSVSWYQQTPGQGLQFLFEYFSETQRNKGNFPGRFSGRQFSNSRSEMNVSTLELGDSALYLCASSVTGTGVEKLFFGSGTQLSVL.

This sequence joins TRBV6-6 and TRBJ2-1, with D maybe TRBD2 (5 bases). Germline V gene data show CDR1 as MNHNY and CDR2 as SVGAGI (reference sequence). The CDR3 is 13 residues long. Trimming stripped 8 bases from V and 6 bases from J, with 14 bases between. The CDR3: CASGPAEGNEQFF. The CDR3 nucleotides are TGTGCCAGCGGGCCAGCAGAGGGCAATGAGCAGTTCTTC.

The chain employs TRBV12-5 and TRBJ1-5; TRBD1 matches at 10 bases. The CDR3 sequence is 15 residues long. The junction had 8 bases not matched to a gene; V was cut back by 6 bases and J by 6 bases. CDR1 is LGHNT and CDR2 is FRNRAP in the germline V gene. This CDR3 is CASGRDRGHIQPQHF. DNA for the CDR3: TGTGCTAGTGGCAGAGACAGGGGGCATATTCAGCCCCAGCATTTT.

V usage is TRBV4-3 and J usage is TRBJ1-3; D is undetermined. The CDR3 runs 17 residues. Trimming took 5 bases from V and 1 from J, leaving 18 bases between them. Germline lookup yields CDR1 LGHNA and CDR2 YSLEER. CDR3 DNA sequence: TGCGCCAGCAGCTTGGGAGCTATGACCGAATCTGGAAACACCATATATTTT. Translation: CASSLGAMTESGNTIYF.

The rearrangement uses TRBV25-1 and TRBJ2-5; no reliable D call. The CDR3 is made up of 11 amino acids. V was trimmed by 4 bases and J by 5 bases, leaving 5 bases between them. Germline V CDR1 and CDR2: MGHDK, SYGVNS. CDR3 DNA sequence: TGTGCCAGCAGTGTATTGGAGACCCAGTACTTC. The encoded protein is CASSVLETQYF.

In this sample, this clone turned up a few times. The chain couples TRBV11-3 to TRBJ2-1, with TRBD2 as a possible D gene (6 bases). The germline V gene encodes CDR1 SGHNT and CDR2 YENEEA. The CDR3 extends over 16 amino acids. With 1 base removed from V and 3 bases from J, the gap between germline ends came to 13 bases. The CDR3 reads CASSLGDSGGYNEQFF. In nucleotides, the CDR3 is TGTGCCAGCAGCTTAGGTGACTCCGGGGGCTACAATGAGCAGTTCTTC.

This clone has just a few counts. V gene TRBV6-1 combines with J gene TRBJ2-7, with D possibly matching TRBD1 (6 bases). The V gene's germline CDR1 is MNHNS and CDR2 SASEGT. V dropped 8 bases and J dropped 6 bases, with 17 bases sitting between them. The CDR3 is 13 residues long. CDR3 DNA sequence: TGTGCCAGCCAGCGTACAGGGTTAGGCGAGCAGTACTTC. Its protein product is CASQRTGLGEQYF.

This chain joins TRBV5-4 and TRBJ2-7, with D possibly TRBD1 on 6 matching bases. The CDR3 has 14 amino acids. V lost 4 bases to trimming and J lost 3 bases, with 14 bases between them. Germline V lookup: CDR1 SGHNT, CDR2 YYREEE (reference sequence). CDR3 sequence (DNA): TGTGCCAGCAGCGTCAGTGGACAGTACTACGAGCAGTACTTC. Translation gives CASSVSGQYYEQYF.

The rearrangement links TRBV9 to TRBJ1-1; 8 bases map to TRBD1. After removal of 3 bases from V and 5 bases from J, the junction contained 6 bases not matched to a gene. From germline, CDR1 is SGDLS and CDR2 YYNGEE. The CDR3 covers 14 residues. CDR3 in amino acids: CASSATGAETEAFF. The CDR3 coding sequence is TGTGCCAGCAGCGCGACAGGGGCGGAGACTGAAGCTTTCTTT.

The rearrangement uses TRBV11-1 and TRBJ2-5; 10 nucleotides line up with TRBD1. J lost 4 bases, V lost 4 bases, and 6 bases had no gene match. Germline V gene sequence: CDR1 SGHAT, CDR2 FQDESV (reference sequence). The CDR3 consists of 15 residues. The CDR3 DNA follows: TGTGCCAGCAGCTATTGGACAGGGGGAGCAGAGACCCAGTACTTC. This encodes CASSYWTGGAETQYF.

This clone was counted once. Here the CDR3 DNA reads TGTGCCAGCAGGGGACAGGGCATCTCGTCCTACGAGCAGTACTTC. Translation: CASRGQGISSYEQYF. The chain is built from TRBV6-5 and TRBJ2-7; 9 bases align to TRBD1. CDR1 and CDR2 from the germline V gene are MNHEY and SVGAGI. The J segment lost 1 base and the V segment lost 6 bases, leaving 7 bases of the junction unmatched. The CDR3 is 15 amino acids.

This clone was found once. The chain combines TRBV6-5 with TRBJ1-1; 7 bases line up with TRBD1. Germline CDR1 reads MNHEY; CDR2 reads SVGAGI. This CDR3 is built from 15 residues. V trimming: 6 bases; J trimming: 0 bases; junction bases outside the gene matches: 7. The CDR3 region is CASSFGTAMNTEAFF. The DNA of the CDR3 is TGTGCCAGCAGCTTCGGGACAGCCATGAACACTGAAGCTTTCTTT.